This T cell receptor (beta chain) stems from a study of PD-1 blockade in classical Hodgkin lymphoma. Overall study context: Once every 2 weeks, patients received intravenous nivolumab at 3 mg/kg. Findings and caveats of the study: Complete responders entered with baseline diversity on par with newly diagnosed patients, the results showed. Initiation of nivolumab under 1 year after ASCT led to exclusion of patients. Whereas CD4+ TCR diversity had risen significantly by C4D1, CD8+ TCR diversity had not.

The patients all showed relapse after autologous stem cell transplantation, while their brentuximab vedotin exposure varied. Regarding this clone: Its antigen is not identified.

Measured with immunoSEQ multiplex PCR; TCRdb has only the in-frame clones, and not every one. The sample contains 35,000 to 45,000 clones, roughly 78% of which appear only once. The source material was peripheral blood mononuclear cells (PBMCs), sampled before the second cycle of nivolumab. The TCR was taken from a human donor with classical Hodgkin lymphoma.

CDR3 loop: CAWSVRQGSYEQYF. In nucleotides, the CDR3 is TGTGCCTGGAGTGTACGGCAGGGCAGTTACGAGCAGTACTTC. The V gene is TRBV30, the J gene TRBJ2-7, with a tentative D call TRBD1 (5 bases). The CDR3 consists of 14 residues. Germline loops: CDR1 GTSNPN, CDR2 SVGIG (reference sequence). V was trimmed by 0 bases and J by 4 bases, leaving 13 bases between them.